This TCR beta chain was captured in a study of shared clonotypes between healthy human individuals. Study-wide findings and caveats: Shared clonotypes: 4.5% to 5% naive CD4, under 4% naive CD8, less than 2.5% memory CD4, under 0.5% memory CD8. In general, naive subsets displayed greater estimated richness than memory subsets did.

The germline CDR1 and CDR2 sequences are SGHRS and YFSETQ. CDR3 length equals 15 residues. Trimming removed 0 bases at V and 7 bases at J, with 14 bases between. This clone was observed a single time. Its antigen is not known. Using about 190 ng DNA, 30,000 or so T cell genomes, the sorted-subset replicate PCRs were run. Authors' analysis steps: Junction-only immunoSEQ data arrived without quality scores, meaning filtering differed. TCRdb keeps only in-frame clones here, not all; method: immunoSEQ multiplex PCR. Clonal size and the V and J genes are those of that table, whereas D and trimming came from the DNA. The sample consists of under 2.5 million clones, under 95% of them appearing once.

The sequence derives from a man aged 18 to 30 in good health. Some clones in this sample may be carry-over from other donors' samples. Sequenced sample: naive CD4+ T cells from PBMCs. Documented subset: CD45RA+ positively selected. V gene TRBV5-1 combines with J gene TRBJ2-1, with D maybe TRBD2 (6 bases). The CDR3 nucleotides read TGCGCCAGCAGCTTGGGACCCCTGAGCGGGAATGAGCAGTTCTTC. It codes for CASSLGPLSGNEQFF.